What follows are 23 T cell receptor beta chains derived from one specimen sequenced in a study of shared clonotypes between healthy human individuals. The assay was immunoSEQ multiplex PCR, and TCRdb's table has in-frame clones only and misses some. The table includes about half a million clones, 75% to 80% detected once. The material sequenced was PBMCs. These receptors came from a middle-aged woman in good health. Some clones in this sample may be carry-over from other donors' samples.

CDR3 loop: CAISETRWPNTEAFF. CDR3 in DNA: TGTGCCATCAGTGAGACCAGGTGGCCGAACACTGAAGCTTTCTTT. This chain joins TRBV10-3 and TRBJ1-1; D is unclear. This CDR3 has 15 residues. Germline values: CDR1 ENHRY, CDR2 SYGVKD. V gave up 2 bases and J gave up 1 base, with 11 bases separating them.

This clone has just one count. The chain is built from TRBV19 and TRBJ1-2; 8 nucleotides agree with TRBD1. With V trimmed by 4 bases and J by 4 bases, 11 bases remained unmatched. Germline V CDR1 and CDR2: LNHDA, SQIVND (reference sequence). This CDR3 spans 16 amino acids. The CDR3 nucleotides are TGTGCCAGTAGTACCCGCATCCAGGGGGCACCCTATGGCTACACCTTC. This translates into CASSTRIQGAPYGYTF.

This chain uses TRBV30 with TRBJ2-1, with 12 bases aligning to TRBD2. This CDR3 spans 16 amino acids. CDR1 is GTSNPN and CDR2 is SVGIG in the germline V gene (reference sequence). V lost 1 base and J lost 5; bases outside the gene matches: 6. The DNA of the CDR3 is TGTGCCTGGAGTGGAAGACTAGCGGGAGTGCACAATGAGCAGTTCTTC. It specifies CAWSGRLAGVHNEQFF.

The chain uses TRBV11-2 and TRBJ1-4; D uncertain. The CDR3 sequence is 12 residues long. In germline, CDR1 is SGHAT, CDR2 FQNNGV. The ends were cut back, 5 bases at V and 5 bases at J, with 6 bases in the middle. Here the CDR3 reads CASSASNEKLFF. CDR3 DNA sequence: TGTGCCAGCAGCGCCTCGAATGAAAAACTGTTTTTT.

CDR3 amino acids: CASSRAGEVEKLFF. The CDR3 nucleotides are TGTGCCAGCAGCCGGGCCGGGGAGGTTGAAAAACTGTTTTTT. The chain is built from TRBV7-9 and TRBJ1-4; D unclear. V dropped 5 bases and J dropped 7 bases, with 14 bases sitting between them. Germline loops: CDR1 SEHNR, CDR2 FQNEAQ (reference sequence). This CDR3 spans 14 amino acids.

V usage is TRBV11-3 and J usage is TRBJ2-1; 13 bases align to TRBD2. This CDR3 contains 15 residues. With V trimmed by 5 bases and J by 4 bases, 2 bases remained unmatched. Germline CDR1 is SGHNT and CDR2 is YENEEA. CDR3 region: CASSLGLAGYNEQFF. CDR3 bases: TGTGCCAGCAGCCTGGGACTAGCGGGGTACAATGAGCAGTTCTTC.

As for this clone: A much larger clone lies a single base off, so this may be a read error. The rearrangement uses TRBV19 and TRBJ1-4; D ambiguous. The CDR3 loop spans 16 amino acids. Germline values: CDR1 LNHDA, CDR2 SQIVND (reference sequence). CDR3 nucleotides: TGTGCCGGTAGTCTAAGTTTCCGTTCAACTAATGAAAAACTGTTTTTT. It translates to CAGSLSFRSTNEKLFF.

The J gene is TRBJ2-5, the V gene TRBV2; TRBD1 agrees at 7 bases. In germline, CDR1 is SNHLY, CDR2 FYNNEI. The CDR3 is 16 residues long. Trimming cost V 4 bases and J 2 bases; bases outside gene matches: 10. CDR3 sequence reads: CASSGGTALRQETQYF. The CDR3 bases are TGTGCCAGCAGTGGGGGGACAGCCCTACGACAAGAGACCCAGTACTTC.

Details on this clone: This could be a read error, since a much larger clone is one nucleotide away. Other DNA sequences in this sample translate to the same CDR3. The chain couples TRBV9 to TRBJ2-2; D remains ambiguous. V dropped 1 base and J dropped 3 bases, with 1 base sitting between them. CDR1 is SGDLS and CDR2 is YYNGEE in the germline V gene. This CDR3 is built from 12 residues. The CDR3 DNA follows: TGTGCCAGCAGCGTATACACCGGGGAGCTGTTTTTT. As protein: CASSVYTGELFF. The full variable domain, completed using reference TRBV9 and TRBJ2-2, is DSGVTQTPKHLITATGQRVTLRCSPRSGDLSVYWYQQSLDQGLQFLIQYYNGEERAKGNILERFSAQQFPDLHSELNLSSLELGDSALYFCASSVYTGELFFGEGSRLTVL.

The chain has TRBV5-6 and TRBJ1-2; D is unclear. V was pared by 3 bases and J by 5 bases, with 11 bases between. CDR1 is SGHDT and CDR2 is YYEEEE in the germline V gene. The CDR3 is made up of 13 amino acids. CDR3 DNA: TGTGCCAGCAGCTCGTGGCAGATATATGGCTACACCTTC. It is translated as CASSSWQIYGYTF.

This clone has more than one count but fewer than ten. The chain is built from TRBV30 and TRBJ2-7; 13 positions agree with TRBD2. Per the germline V gene, CDR1 is GTSNPN and CDR2 is SVGIG (reference sequence). With V trimmed by 7 bases and J by 3 bases, 3 bases remained unmatched. This CDR3 is 13 amino acids long. The CDR3 is CASGLAGVYEQYF. CDR3 coding DNA: TGTGCCTCCGGACTAGCGGGAGTCTACGAGCAGTACTTC.

This clone has a single count. DNA of the CDR3: TGCGCCAGCAGCCCGGCCCGGGCCGGGGGTGAGCAGTTCTTC. Amino acids: CASSPARAGGEQFF. The chain is built from TRBV4-3 and TRBJ2-1; tentatively, D is TRBD2 (6 bases). The CDR3 length is 14 residues. Trimming removed 4 bases at V and 9 bases at J, with 16 bases between. CDR1 and CDR2 from the germline V gene are LGHNA and YSLEER.

This clone was observed a few times. V is TRBV5-1 and J is TRBJ2-1; 12 bases are shared with TRBD2. After removal of 4 bases from V and 5 bases from J, the junction contained 7 bases not matched to a gene. The length of the CDR3 is 16 residues. Germline CDR1 and CDR2: SGHRS and YFSETQ. CDR3 in DNA: TGCGCCAGCAGCCTACGGACTAGCGGGACTAACAATGAGCAGTTCTTC. This codes for CASSLRTSGTNNEQFF.

The rearrangement uses TRBV6-1 and TRBJ2-1, with 12 bases matching TRBD1. The germline gives CDR1 MNHNS, CDR2 SASEGT. The CDR3 loop spans 16 amino acids. Germline trimming cut 0 bases from V and 6 bases from J; bases unmatched to any gene: 3. The CDR3 DNA follows: TGTGCCAGCAGTGAAGCGCCGGGACAGGGGGCCAATGAGCAGTTCTTC. As protein: CASSEAPGQGANEQFF.

The chain uses TRBV30 and TRBJ2-7; D is perhaps TRBD1 (6 bases). Germline CDR1 GTSNPN, CDR2 SVGIG (reference sequence). V was clipped by 0 bases and J by 2 bases, with 11 bases between them. This CDR3 has 14 residues. CDR3 protein: CAWSVVGGTYEQYF. For the CDR3, the DNA is TGTGCCTGGAGTGTTGTTGGGGGCACCTACGAGCAGTACTTC.

V and J are TRBV7-2 and TRBJ1-1, with unresolved D. The CDR3 has 13 amino acids. V was trimmed by 1 base and J by 0 bases, leaving 3 bases between them. The V gene's germline CDR1 is SGHTA and CDR2 FQGNSA. In DNA, the CDR3 is TGTGCCAGCAGCTTAGTCGTGAACACTGAAGCTTTCTTT. It specifies CASSLVVNTEAFF.

On this clone: At one of its ends the junction is not consistent with the germline gene, which may arise from a read error. The V call is TRBV16, the J call TRBJ2-5, with D possibly matching TRBD1 (6 bases). The CDR3 loop spans 15 amino acids. Per the germline V gene, CDR1 is KGHSY and CDR2 is FQNENV. CDR3 nucleotides: TGTACCAGCAGCAAATCCGGGACAAGGGGTGAGACCCAGTACTTC. Its protein is CTSSKSGTRGETQYF.

The chain joins TRBV7-9 to TRBJ2-1; TRBD2 matches at 14 bases. CDR1 is SEHNR, CDR2 FQNEAQ, per germline (reference sequence). J was trimmed by 7 bases and V by 2 bases; bases with no gene match: 4. The CDR3 has 16 amino acids. The CDR3 nucleotides are TGTGCCAGCAGCTTATGGGGGACTAGCGGGAGAAATGAGCAGTTCTTC. It encodes CASSLWGTSGRNEQFF. Drawing the rest from reference TRBV7-9 and TRBJ2-1, the complete variable domain is DTGVSQNPRHKITKRGQNVTFRCDPISEHNRLYWYRQTLGQGPEFLTYFQNEAQLEKSRLLSDRFSAERPKGSFSTLEIQRTEQGDSAMYLCASSLWGTSGRNEQFFGPGTRLTVL.

In this sample, this clone turned up a few times. With a much larger clone just one base away, this may be a read error. The chain is built from TRBV7-2 and TRBJ1-2; tentatively, D is TRBD1 (5 bases). CDR1 is SGHTA and CDR2 is FQGNSA in the germline V gene. The length of the CDR3 is 14 residues. CDR3 in amino acids: CANSLQQAQGGYTF. In DNA, the CDR3 is TGTGCCAACAGCTTACAACAGGCACAAGGCGGCTACACCTTC.

This clone occurred once. The chain carries TRBV5-1 and TRBJ1-1, with no clear D. Germline V gene sequence: CDR1 SGHRS, CDR2 YFSETQ. Trimming pared 2 bases from V and 3 bases from J, leaving 8 bases between. CDR3 length equals 13 residues. In nucleotides, the CDR3 is TGCGCCAGCAGCTTCAATGAAGACACTGAAGCTTTCTTT. This gives the protein CASSFNEDTEAFF.

As concerns this clone: This likely stems from a read error, as it lies one base from a far larger clone. This chain uses TRBV7-2 with TRBJ1-5, with D perhaps matching TRBD1 (6 bases). CDR1 and CDR2 from the germline V gene are SGHTA and FQGNSA. This CDR3 is built from 13 residues. V lost 1 base to trimming and J lost 5 bases, with 6 bases between them. DNA for the CDR3: TGTGCCAGCAGCTTAGAGGGGGATCAGCCCCAGCATTTT. Its protein product is CASSLEGDQPQHF.

This clone was seen at least ten times. This CDR3 is also generated by other DNA sequences in the sample. The chain links TRBV5-1 to TRBJ1-1, with TRBD1 matching over 9 bases. The CDR3 is made up of 15 amino acids. The J segment lost 5 bases and the V segment lost 3 bases, leaving 8 bases of the junction unmatched. Germline V gives CDR1 SGHRS, CDR2 YFSETQ. The CDR3 bases are TGCGCCAGCAGCTACTCCCGGACAGGGGCTACTGAAGCTTTCTTT. It translates to CASSYSRTGATEAFF.

The chain recombines TRBV7-2 with TRBJ2-5; the D gene is possibly TRBD2 (6 bases). The CDR3 is 14 amino acids. Germline CDR1 SGHTA, CDR2 FQGNSA. The V end lost 3 bases, the J end lost 3 bases, and 11 bases lay between the germline ends. This chain's CDR3 is CASSLLASKETQYF. CDR3 nucleotides: TGTGCCAGCAGCTTGCTAGCGTCAAAAGAGACCCAGTACTTC. The full variable domain, its missing parts supplied by reference TRBV7-2 and TRBJ2-5, is GAGVSQSPSNKVTEKGKDVELRCDPISGHTALYWYRQSLGQGLEFLIYFQGNSAPDKSGLPSDRFSAERTGGSVSTLTIQRTQQEDSAVYLCASSLLASKETQYFGPGTRLLVL.